Sequencing of this TCR beta chain was carried out in a study of Ad26.COV2.S vaccination and SARS-CoV-2 variants. Study overall: Donor had been placed in the Ad26.COV2.S arm of the COV1001 trial. Recipients of Ad26.COV2.S got it intramuscularly, once or twice 56 days apart. General observations from the study: Reportedly, after vaccination the spike-specific CD8+ and CD4+ T cell responses displayed substantial breadth.

On this clone: The antigen is undetermined.

The treatment here: about 20 received Ad26.COV2.S at low or high dose, single or two shots; about 5 received placebo; per-sample allocation not given. Specimens were obtained on day 63 following the first vaccine or placebo injection. The protocol was immunoSEQ multiplex PCR, while the TCRdb copy is restricted to in-frame clones and leaves out a portion. The profile covers 350,000 to 400,000 clones, with around nine tenths appearing a single time and around 1.8% taken by the ten largest. With 5 bases removed from V and 6 bases from J, the gap between germline ends came to 10 bases. This CDR3 has 13 amino acids. Germline CDR1 and CDR2: SNHLY and FYNNEI.

The material sequenced was peripheral blood, taken in a trial of Ad26.COV2.S vaccine versus placebo. This chain links TRBV2 with TRBJ2-2, with D tentatively TRBD2 (6 bases). The clonotype originates from a person between 18 and 59 years old who received the Ad26.COV2.S COVID-19 vaccine or a placebo. CDR3 in amino acids: CASSIRLAGELFF. Written as DNA, the CDR3 is TGTGCCAGCAGTATAAGACTAGCCGGGGAGCTGTTTTTT.